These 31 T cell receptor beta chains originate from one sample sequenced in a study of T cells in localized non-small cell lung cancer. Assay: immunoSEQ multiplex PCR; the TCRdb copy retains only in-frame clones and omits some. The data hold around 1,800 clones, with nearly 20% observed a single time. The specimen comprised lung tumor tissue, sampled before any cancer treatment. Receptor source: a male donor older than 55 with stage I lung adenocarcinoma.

The CDR3 loop is CASSYSGEYEQYF. The CDR3 DNA reads TGTGCCAGCAGTTACTCTGGAGAGTACGAGCAGTACTTC. The chain is built from TRBV6-8 and TRBJ2-7; D not resolved. V was trimmed by 0 bases and J by 4 bases, leaving 7 bases between them. Germline loops: CDR1 MNHGY, CDR2 SAAAGT. The CDR3 runs 13 residues.

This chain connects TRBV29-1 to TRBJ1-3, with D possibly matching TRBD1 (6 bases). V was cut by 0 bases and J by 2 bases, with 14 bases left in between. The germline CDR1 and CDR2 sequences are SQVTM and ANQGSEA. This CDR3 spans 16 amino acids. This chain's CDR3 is CSVEDRGGSTGNTIYF. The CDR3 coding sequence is TGCAGCGTTGAAGATCGAGGGGGATCAACTGGAAACACCATATATTTT.

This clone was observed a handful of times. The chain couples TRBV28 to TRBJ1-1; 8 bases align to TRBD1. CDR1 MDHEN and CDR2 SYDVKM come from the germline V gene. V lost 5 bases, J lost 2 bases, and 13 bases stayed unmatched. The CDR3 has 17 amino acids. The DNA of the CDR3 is TGTGCCAGCAGTCTCCCGGGACAGGATATTAGAAACACTGAAGCTTTCTTT. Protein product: CASSLPGQDIRNTEAFF.

CDR3 in DNA: TGTGCCACCAACTGGGCAGGGGATCAGCCCCAGCATTTT. Translating it yields CATNWAGDQPQHF. The chain carries TRBV28 and TRBJ1-5; TRBD1 is a possible D gene (6 bases). The CDR3 consists of 13 residues. V was trimmed by 10 bases and J by 5 bases, leaving 15 bases between them. Germline V lookup: CDR1 MDHEN, CDR2 SYDVKM.

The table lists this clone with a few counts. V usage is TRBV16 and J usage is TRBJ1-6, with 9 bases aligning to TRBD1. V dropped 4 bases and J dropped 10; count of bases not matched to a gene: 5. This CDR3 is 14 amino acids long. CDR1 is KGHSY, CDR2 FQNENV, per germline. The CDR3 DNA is TGTGCCAGCAGCCGTTGGGACAGGGACTCACCCCTCCACTTT. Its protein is CASSRWDRDSPLHF.

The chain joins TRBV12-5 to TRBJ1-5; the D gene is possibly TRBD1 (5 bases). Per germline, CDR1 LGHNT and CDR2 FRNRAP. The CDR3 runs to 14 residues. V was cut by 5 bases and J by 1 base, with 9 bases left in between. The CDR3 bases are TGTGCTAGTGGTGAGGGACCGAGCAATCAGCCCCAGCATTTT. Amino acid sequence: CASGEGPSNQPQHF. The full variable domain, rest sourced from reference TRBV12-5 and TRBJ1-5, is DARVTQTPRHKVTEMGQEVTMRCQPILGHNTVFWYRQTMMQGLELLAYFRNRAPLDDSGMPKDRFSAEMPDATLATLKIQPSEPRDSAVYFCASGEGPSNQPQHFGDGTRLSIL.

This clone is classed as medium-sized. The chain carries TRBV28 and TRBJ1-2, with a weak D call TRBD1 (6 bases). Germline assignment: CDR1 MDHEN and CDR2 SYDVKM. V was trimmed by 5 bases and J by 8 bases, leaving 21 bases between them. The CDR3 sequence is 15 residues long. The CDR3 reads CASSQKTGPWRGYTF. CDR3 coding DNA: TGTGCCAGCAGTCAGAAAACAGGGCCTTGGCGGGGCTACACCTTC.

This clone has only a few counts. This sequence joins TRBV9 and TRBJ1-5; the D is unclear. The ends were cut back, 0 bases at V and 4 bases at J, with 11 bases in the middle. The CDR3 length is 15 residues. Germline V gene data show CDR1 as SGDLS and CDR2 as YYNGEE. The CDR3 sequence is CASSVGEQPNQPQHF. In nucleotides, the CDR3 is TGTGCCAGCAGCGTAGGTGAACAGCCTAATCAGCCCCAGCATTTT.

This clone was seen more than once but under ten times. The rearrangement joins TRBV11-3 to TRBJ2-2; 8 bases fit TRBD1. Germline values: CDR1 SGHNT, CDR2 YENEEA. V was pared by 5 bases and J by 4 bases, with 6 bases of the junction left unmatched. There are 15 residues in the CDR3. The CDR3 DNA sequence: TGTGCCAGCAGCGACAAGACAGGGGTCACCGGGGAGCTGTTTTTT. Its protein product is CASSDKTGVTGELFF.

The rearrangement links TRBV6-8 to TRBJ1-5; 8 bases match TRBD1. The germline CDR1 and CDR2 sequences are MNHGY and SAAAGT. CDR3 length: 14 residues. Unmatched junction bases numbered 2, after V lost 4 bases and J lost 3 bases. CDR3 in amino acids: CASSLQGVNQPQHF. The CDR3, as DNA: TGTGCCAGCAGTTTACAGGGGGTCAATCAGCCCCAGCATTTT.

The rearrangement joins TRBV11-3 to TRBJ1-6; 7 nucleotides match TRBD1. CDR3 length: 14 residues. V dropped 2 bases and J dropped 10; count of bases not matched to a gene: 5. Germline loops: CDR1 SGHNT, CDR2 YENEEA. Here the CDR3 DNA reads TGTGCCAGCAGCTTAAAGGGGGCAGGCTCACCCCTCCACTTT. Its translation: CASSLKGAGSPLHF.

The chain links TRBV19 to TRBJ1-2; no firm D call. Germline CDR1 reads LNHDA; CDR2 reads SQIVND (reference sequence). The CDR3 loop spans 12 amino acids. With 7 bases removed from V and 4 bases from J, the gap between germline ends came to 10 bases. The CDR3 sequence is CASMSPLYGYTF. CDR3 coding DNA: TGTGCCAGTATGTCCCCCCTCTATGGCTACACCTTC.

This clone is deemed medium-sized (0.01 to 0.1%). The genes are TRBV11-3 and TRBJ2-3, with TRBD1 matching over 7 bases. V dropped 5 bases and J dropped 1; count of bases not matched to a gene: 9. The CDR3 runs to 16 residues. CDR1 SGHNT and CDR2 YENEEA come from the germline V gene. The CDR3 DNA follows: TGTGCCAGCAGCACCCAGGGGGATTCCGGCACAGATACGCAGTATTTT. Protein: CASSTQGDSGTDTQYF.

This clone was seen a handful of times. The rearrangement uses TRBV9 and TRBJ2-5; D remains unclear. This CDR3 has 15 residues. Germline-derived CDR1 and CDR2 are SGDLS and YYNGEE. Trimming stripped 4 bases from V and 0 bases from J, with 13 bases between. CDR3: CASSPSGHHQETQYF. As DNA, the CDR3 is TGTGCCAGCAGCCCTAGTGGGCACCACCAAGAGACCCAGTACTTC.

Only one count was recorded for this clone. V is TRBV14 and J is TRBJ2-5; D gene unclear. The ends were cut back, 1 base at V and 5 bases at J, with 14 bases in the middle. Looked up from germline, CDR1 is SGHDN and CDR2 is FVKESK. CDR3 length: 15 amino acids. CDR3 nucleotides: TGTGCCAGCAGCCAAGGAGCTTGGGTTCGTGAGACCCAGTACTTC. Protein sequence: CASSQGAWVRETQYF.

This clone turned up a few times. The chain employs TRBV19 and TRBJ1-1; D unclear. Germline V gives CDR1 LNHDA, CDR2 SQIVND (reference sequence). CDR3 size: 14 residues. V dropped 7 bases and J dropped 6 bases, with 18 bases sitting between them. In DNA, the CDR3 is TGTGCCAGTACTCCGGGATCTTCCATTGCTGAAGCTTTCTTT. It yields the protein CASTPGSSIAEAFF.

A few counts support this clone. CDR3 amino acids: CASSMGVSTGEAFF. The CDR3 bases are TGTGCCAGTAGTATGGGGGTATCTACGGGTGAAGCTTTCTTT. The gene calls are TRBV19 and TRBJ1-1, with D possibly matching TRBD1 (5 bases). Germline CDR1 LNHDA, CDR2 SQIVND (reference sequence). V gave up 3 bases and J gave up 7 bases, with 15 bases separating them. CDR3 length: 14 amino acids.

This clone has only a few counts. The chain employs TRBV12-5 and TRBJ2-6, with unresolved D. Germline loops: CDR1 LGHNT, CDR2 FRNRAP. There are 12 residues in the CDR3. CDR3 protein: CASTSGANVLTF. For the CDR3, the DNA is TGTGCCAGCACCTCTGGGGCCAACGTCCTGACTTTC.

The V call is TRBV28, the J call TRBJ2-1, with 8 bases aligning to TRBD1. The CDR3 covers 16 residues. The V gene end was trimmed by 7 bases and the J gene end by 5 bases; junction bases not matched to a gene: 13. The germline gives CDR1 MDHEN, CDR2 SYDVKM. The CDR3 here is CASKLINRDRNNEQFF. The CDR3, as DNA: TGTGCCAGCAAGCTAATTAACCGGGACAGGAACAATGAGCAGTTCTTC.

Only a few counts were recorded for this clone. CDR3 DNA: TGCGCCAGCAGCCAAGATCCCGGCGGGCGGGATACGCAGTATTTT. Its protein product is CASSQDPGGRDTQYF. This rearrangement joins TRBV23-1 to TRBJ2-3; possibly TRBD2 for D (5 bases). TRBV23-1 is recorded as an ORF, its role being uncertain. The CDR3 consists of 15 residues. The ends were cut back, 6 bases at V and 6 bases at J, with 19 bases in the middle.

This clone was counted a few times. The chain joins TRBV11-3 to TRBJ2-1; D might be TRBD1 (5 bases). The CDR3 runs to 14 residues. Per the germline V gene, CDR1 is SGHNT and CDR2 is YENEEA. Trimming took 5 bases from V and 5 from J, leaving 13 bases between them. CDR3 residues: CASSPRQTNNEQFF. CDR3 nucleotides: TGTGCCAGCAGCCCTCGACAGACAAACAATGAGCAGTTCTTC.

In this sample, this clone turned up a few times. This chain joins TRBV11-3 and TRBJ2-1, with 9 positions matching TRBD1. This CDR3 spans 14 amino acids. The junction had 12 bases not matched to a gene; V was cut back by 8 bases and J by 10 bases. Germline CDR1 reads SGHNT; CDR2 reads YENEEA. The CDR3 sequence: CASLFGTGSNEQFF. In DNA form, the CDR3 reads TGTGCCAGCCTCTTCGGGACAGGGTCTAACGAGCAGTTCTTC.

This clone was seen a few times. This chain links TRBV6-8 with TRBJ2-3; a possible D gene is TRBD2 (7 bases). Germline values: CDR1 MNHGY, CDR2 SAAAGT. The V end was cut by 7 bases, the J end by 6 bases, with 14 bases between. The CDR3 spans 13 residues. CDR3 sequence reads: CASKARGPDTQYF. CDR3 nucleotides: TGTGCCAGCAAAGCGCGGGGGCCCGATACGCAGTATTTT.

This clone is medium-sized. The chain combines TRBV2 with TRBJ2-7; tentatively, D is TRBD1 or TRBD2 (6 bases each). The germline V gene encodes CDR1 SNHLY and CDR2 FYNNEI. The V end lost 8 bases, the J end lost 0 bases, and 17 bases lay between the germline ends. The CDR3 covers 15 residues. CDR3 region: CASQPGEAGSYEQYF. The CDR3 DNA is TGTGCCAGCCAGCCAGGGGAGGCTGGCTCCTACGAGCAGTACTTC. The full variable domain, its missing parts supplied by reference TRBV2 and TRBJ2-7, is EPEVTQTPSHQVTQMGQEVILRCVPISNHLYFYWYRQILGQKVEFLVSFYNNEISEKSEIFDDQFSVERPDGSNFTLKIRSTKLEDSAMYFCASQPGEAGSYEQYFGPGTRLTVT.

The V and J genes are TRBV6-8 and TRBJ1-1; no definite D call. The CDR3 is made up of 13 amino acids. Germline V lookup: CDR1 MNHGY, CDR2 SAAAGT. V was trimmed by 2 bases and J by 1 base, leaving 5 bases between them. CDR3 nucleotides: TGTGCCAGCAGTTACGAAGGGAACACTGAAGCTTTCTTT. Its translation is CASSYEGNTEAFF.

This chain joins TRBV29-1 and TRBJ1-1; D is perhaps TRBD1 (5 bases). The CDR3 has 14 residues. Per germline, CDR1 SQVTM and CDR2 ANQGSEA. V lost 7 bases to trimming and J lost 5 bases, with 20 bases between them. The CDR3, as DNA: TGCAGCGCCTCGCCTGGGTGGGGGAGGACTGAAGCTTTCTTT. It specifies CSASPGWGRTEAFF.

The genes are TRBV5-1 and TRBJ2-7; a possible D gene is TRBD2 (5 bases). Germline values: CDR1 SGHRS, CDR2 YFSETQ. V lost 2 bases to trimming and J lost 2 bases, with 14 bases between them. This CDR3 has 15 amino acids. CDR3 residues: CASSLMSGSTYEQYF. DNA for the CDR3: TGCGCCAGCAGCTTAATGTCGGGATCCACCTACGAGCAGTACTTC.

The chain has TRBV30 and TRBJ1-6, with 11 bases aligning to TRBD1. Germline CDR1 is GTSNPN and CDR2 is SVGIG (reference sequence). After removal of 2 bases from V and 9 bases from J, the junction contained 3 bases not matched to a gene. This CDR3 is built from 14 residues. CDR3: CAWSWTGGGSPLHF. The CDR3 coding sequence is TGTGCCTGGAGTTGGACAGGGGGCGGTTCACCCCTCCACTTT.

The CDR3 loop reads CASSLGTGGTDTQYF. In nucleotides, the CDR3 is TGTGCCAGCAGCTTAGGGACAGGGGGCACAGATACGCAGTATTTT. The chain couples TRBV11-3 to TRBJ2-3; 9 nucleotides agree with TRBD1. Germline CDR1 SGHNT, CDR2 YENEEA. V lost 1 base and J lost 1; bases outside the gene matches: 0. This CDR3 region has 15 residues.

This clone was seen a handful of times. This CDR3 is CASSGPKGNEQFF. The CDR3 nucleotides read TGTGCCAGCTCAGGCCCGAAGGGCAATGAGCAGTTCTTC. This chain links TRBV18 with TRBJ2-1; D gene ambiguous. Germline CDR1 reads KGHSH; CDR2 reads LQKENI. This CDR3 spans 13 amino acids. The V end lost 5 bases, the J end lost 6 bases, and 11 bases lay between the germline ends.

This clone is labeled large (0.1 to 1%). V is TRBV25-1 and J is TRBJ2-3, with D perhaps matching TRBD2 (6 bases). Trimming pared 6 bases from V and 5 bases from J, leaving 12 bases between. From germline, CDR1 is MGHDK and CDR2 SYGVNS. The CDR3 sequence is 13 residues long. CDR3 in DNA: TGTGCCAGCAGCCTTGGTAGCGGAGATACGCAGTATTTT. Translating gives CASSLGSGDTQYF.